The T cell receptor (beta chain) described here comes from a study of Graves' ophthalmopathy and Graves' hyperthyroidism. Study conclusions and caveats: The blood repertoire also included most expanded thyroid clonotypes above 0.001 frequency.

The germline V gene encodes CDR1 SQVTM and CDR2 ANQGSEA. V dropped 7 bases and J dropped 5; count of bases not matched to a gene: 12. The CDR3 consists of 14 residues. This clonotype came up many times. No antigen is known for it. RNA transcripts provided the template for amplifying TCR beta CDR3 regions. Second-round multiplex PCR came after a first-round RT-PCR that employed HTBI primers. TCRdb used MiXCR to reprocess the multiplex PCR reads, holding one entry per CDR3 protein. Of a few hundred thousand distinct CDR3 sequences in the sample, around 20% are singletons; the top ten hold around 1.6%. The TCR sequence derives from a woman younger than 30 with Graves' ophthalmopathy. Sequencing used peripheral blood. V and J are TRBV29-1 and TRBJ2-7; 9 nucleotides align to TRBD2. CDR3 nucleotide sequence: TGCAGCGCAAAAACCGGGACTAGCATCCACGAGCAGTACTTC. Translated: CSAKTGTSIHEQYF.